The text below deals with one TCR beta chain. This record comes from a study of blood T cell repertoires in COVID-19. Background on the study: Spain, Italy and the United States supplied samples that represented acute and convalescent COVID-19.

Trimming pared 0 bases from V and 4 bases from J, leaving 11 bases between. This CDR3 has 15 amino acids. CDR1 SGDLS and CDR2 YYNGEE come from the germline V gene. How the authors handled the data: How many nucleated cells were present was estimated from reference gene primer amplification. Libraries were prepared by immunoSEQ multiplex PCR; TCRdb keeps only in-frame clonotypes and omits some of them. That table supplies the V and J calls and clone size; D and trimming were determined from the DNA. This sample has 140,000 to 150,000 clones; 70% to 90% occur once, and the top ten carry around 3.1%. This TCR came from a woman in her 40s with active or convalescent COVID-19. The sample comprised peripheral blood. The chain employs TRBV9 and TRBJ2-1; D gene unclear. CDR3 DNA: TGTGCCAGCAGCGTAGCCCCGACACTTTACAATGAGCAGTTCTTC. Its translation is CASSVAPTLYNEQFF.